This T cell receptor beta chain was recorded in a study of beta chain features in type 1 diabetes. This CDR3 spans 13 amino acids. The germline CDR1 and CDR2 sequences are SGHRS and YFSETQ. V lost 0 bases and J 6 bases, leaving 9 bases between the germline ends. This clone was counted a few times. The same CDR3 arises from other DNA sequences in this sample as well. The investigators reverse transcribed all of the isolated RNA, so they sequenced expressed TCRB transcripts. Assay: immunoSEQ multiplex PCR; the TCRdb copy retains only in-frame clones and omits some. This repertoire shows roughly 240,000 clones, about 14% found once; its top ten account for around 0.03%.

Sequencing was carried out using naive CD4+ T cells from blood. The TCR comes from a woman in her forties in good health. The rearrangement links TRBV5-1 to TRBJ1-2; D may be TRBD1 (5 bases). This chain's CDR3 is CASSLGQGDGYTF. The CDR3 bases are TGCGCCAGCAGCTTGGGCCAGGGTGATGGCTACACCTTC.